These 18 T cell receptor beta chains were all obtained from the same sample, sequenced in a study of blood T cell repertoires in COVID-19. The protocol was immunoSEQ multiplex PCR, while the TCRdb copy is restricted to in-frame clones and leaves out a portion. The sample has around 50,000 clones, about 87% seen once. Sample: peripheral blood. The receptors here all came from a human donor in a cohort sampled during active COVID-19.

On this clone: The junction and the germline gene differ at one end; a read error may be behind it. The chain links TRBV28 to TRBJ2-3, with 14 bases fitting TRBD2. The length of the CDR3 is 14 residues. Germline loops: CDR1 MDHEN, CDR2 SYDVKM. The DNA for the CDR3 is TGTGCCAGCAGTTCCTACGGACTAGCGGGGGGTTTTACTTTT. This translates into CASSSYGLAGGFTF.

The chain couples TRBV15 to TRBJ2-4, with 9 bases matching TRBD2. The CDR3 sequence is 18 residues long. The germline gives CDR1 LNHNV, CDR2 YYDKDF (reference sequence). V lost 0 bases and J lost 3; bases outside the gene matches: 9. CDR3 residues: CATSRDLAGTNNKNIQYF. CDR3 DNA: TGTGCCACCAGCAGAGATCTAGCGGGAACAAACAACAAAAACATTCAGTACTTC.

The CDR3 spells CASSPGSGQGAAEQYF. Written as DNA, the CDR3 is TGTGCCAGCTCACCGGGATCGGGACAGGGGGCGGCCGAGCAGTACTTC. The rearrangement joins TRBV18 to TRBJ2-7; 12 positions agree with TRBD1. The V gene end was trimmed by 3 bases and the J gene end by 6 bases; junction bases not matched to a gene: 9. This CDR3 has 16 amino acids. Per the germline V gene, CDR1 is KGHSH and CDR2 is LQKENI.

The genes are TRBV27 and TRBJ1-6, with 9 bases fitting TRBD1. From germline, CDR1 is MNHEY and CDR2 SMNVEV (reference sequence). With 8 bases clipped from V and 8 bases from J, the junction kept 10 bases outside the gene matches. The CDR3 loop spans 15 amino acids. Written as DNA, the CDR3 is TGTGCCAGCTCCCTGACCGGGACAGGGTATTCACCCCTCCACTTT. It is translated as CASSLTGTGYSPLHF.

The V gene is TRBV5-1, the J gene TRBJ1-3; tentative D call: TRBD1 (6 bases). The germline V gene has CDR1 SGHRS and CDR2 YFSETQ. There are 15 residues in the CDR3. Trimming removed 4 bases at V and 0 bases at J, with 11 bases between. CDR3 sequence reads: CASSLTGVSGNTIYF. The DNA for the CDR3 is TGCGCCAGCAGCCTGACAGGCGTCTCTGGAAACACCATATATTTT.

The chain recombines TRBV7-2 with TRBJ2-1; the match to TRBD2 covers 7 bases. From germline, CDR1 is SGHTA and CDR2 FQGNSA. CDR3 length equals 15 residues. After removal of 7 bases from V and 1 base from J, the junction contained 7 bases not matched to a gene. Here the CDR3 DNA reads TGTGCCAGCACCCCTTGGGGGGGGTCCTACAATGAGCAGTTCTTC. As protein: CASTPWGGSYNEQFF.

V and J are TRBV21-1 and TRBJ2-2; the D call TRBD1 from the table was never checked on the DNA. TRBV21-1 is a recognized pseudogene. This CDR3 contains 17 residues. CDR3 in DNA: TGTGCCAGCAGCACCTGGGGCCGGGACAAGAACACCGGGGAGCTGTTTTTT. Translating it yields CASSTWGRDKNTGELFF.

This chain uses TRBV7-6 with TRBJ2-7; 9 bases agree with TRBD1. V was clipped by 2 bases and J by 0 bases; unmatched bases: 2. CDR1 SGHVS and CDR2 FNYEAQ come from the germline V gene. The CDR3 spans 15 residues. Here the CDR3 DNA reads TGTGCCAGCAGCTTAAAGACAGGGGGCTCCTACGAGCAGTACTTC. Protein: CASSLKTGGSYEQYF.

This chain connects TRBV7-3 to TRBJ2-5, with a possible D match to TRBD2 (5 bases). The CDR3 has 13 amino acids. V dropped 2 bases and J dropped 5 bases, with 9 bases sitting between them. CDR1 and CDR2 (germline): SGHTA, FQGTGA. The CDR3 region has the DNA TGTGCCAGCAGCTTATACGTAGCGGAGACCCAGTACTTC. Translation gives CASSLYVAETQYF.

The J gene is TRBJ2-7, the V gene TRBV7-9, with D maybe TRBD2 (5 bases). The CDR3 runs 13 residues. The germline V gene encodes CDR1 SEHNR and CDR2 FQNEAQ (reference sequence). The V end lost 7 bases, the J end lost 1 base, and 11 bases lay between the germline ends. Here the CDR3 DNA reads TGTGCCAGCAAGATAGCGACTTCCTACGAGCAGTACTTC. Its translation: CASKIATSYEQYF. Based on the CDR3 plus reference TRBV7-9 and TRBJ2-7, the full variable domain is DTGVSQNPRHKITKRGQNVTFRCDPISEHNRLYWYRQTLGQGPEFLTYFQNEAQLEKSRLLSDRFSAERPKGSFSTLEIQRTEQGDSAMYLCASKIATSYEQYFGPGTRLTVT.

The CDR3 reads CASSPLGGVSEAFF. The CDR3, as DNA: TGCGCCAGCAGCCCGCTCGGGGGGGTCTCTGAAGCTTTCTTT. The V call is TRBV5-1, the J call TRBJ1-1; possibly TRBD1 for D (5 bases). V was trimmed by 4 bases and J by 6 bases, leaving 16 bases between them. Germline V gene lookup returns CDR1 SGHRS and CDR2 YFSETQ. There are 14 residues in the CDR3.

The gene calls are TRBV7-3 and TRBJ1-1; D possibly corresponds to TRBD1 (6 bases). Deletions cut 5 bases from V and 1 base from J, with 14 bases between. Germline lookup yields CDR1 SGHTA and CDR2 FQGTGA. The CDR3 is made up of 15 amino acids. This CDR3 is CASSPTRTANTEAFF. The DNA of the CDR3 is TGTGCCAGCAGCCCCACGAGGACAGCGAACACTGAAGCTTTCTTT.

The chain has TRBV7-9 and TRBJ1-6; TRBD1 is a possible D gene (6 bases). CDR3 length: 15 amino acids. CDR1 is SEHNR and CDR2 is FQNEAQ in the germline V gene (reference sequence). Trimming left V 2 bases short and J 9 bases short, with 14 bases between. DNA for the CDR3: TGTGCCAGCAGCTTAAATGGGGGGGCAAGTTCACCCCTCCACTTT. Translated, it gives CASSLNGGASSPLHF.

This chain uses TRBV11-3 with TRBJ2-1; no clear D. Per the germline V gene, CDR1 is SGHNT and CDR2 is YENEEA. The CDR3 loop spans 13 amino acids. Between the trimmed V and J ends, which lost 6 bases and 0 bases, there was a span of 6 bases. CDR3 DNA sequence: TGTGCCAGCAGTAGAAACTCCTACAATGAGCAGTTCTTC. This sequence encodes CASSRNSYNEQFF.

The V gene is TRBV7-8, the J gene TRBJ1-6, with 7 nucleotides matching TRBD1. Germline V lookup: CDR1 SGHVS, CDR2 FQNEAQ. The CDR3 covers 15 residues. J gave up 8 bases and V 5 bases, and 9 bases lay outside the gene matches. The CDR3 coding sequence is TGTGCCAGCAGCCTATCGGGACAGCTGGATTCACCCCTCCACTTT. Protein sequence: CASSLSGQLDSPLHF.

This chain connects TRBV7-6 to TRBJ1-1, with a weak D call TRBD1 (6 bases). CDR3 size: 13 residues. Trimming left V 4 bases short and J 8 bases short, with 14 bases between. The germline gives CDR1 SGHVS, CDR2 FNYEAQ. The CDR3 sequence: CASSSQGFLEAFF. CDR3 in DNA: TGTGCCAGCAGCTCTCAGGGGTTTCTGGAAGCTTTCTTT.

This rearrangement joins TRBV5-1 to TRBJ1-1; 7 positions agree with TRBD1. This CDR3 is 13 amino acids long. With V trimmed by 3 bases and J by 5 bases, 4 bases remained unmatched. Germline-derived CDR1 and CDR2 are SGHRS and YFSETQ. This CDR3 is CASSSLQGTEAFF. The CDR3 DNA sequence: TGCGCCAGCAGCTCTTTACAGGGGACTGAAGCTTTCTTT.

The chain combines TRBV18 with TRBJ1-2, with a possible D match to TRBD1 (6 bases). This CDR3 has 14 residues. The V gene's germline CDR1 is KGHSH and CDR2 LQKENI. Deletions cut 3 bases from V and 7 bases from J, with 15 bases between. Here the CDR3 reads CASSPTKQGPGYTF. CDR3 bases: TGTGCCAGCTCACCCACAAAACAGGGACCTGGCTACACCTTC.